What follows describes a single T cell receptor beta chain. Its antigen is as yet unknown. CDR3 length: 14 residues. Germline lookup yields CDR1 SGHTA and CDR2 FQGNSA. Trimming cost V 1 base and J 6 bases, with 9 bases left between them. MiXCR, run by TCRdb on the reads, gives a single entry per CDR3 protein. The sample records 250,000 to 400,000 distinct CDR3 sequences, around 25% being singletons. The sample originates from a study of T cell repertoires in cytomegalovirus infection. As for the study in general: HLA-B-restricted CMV epitopes that are well studied, plus recently identified HLA-C-restricted ones, were used by the study. It was the public TCR beta signatures that indicated both CMV infection and matching HLA type. Study-wide findings and caveats: CMV-specific TCR beta clonotypes restricted by HLA-C were the ones dominating the ex vivo response. CMV carriers with the relevant HLA were identified by cumulative public TCR beta family frequency.

The chain uses TRBV7-2 and TRBJ2-2; D uncertain. The specimen was cultured PBMCs, collected from culture after CMV antigen stimulation. The clonotype was recovered from a human donor in good health (CMV status not recorded). Some clones in this sample may be carry-over from other donors' samples. The DNA of the CDR3 is TGTGCCAGCAGCTTAGGTCGTGATCCCGGGGAGCTGTTTTTT. Protein: CASSLGRDPGELFF.